This TCR beta chain appears in the sequencing data of a study of Ad26.COV2.S vaccination and SARS-CoV-2 variants (dated by TCRdb to the early 2020s). Looking at the study overall: Donors in the vaccine arm were drawn from COV1001, a multicentre, randomized, double-blind, placebo-controlled phase I-IIa trial testing Ad26.COV2.S in healthy adults. A total of 32 samples were included in the TCR-sequenced set, comprising around 19 Ad26.COV2.S vaccine recipients, 5 placebo recipients and 8 SARS-CoV-2 convalescent individuals. Participants in the trial were split at random into five groups of five each, receiving low-dose or high-dose Ad26.COV2.S once or twice, or else placebo on both occasions. Ad26.COV2.S was administered intramuscularly at 5 x 10^10 or 1 x 10^11 viral particles, either as a single shot or as two shots given 56 days apart. TCRbeta repertoire sequencing was used to assess the specificity and breadth of SARS-CoV-2-reactive T cell receptors after Ad26.COV2.S vaccination. Investigators remained blinded to trial group allocation during experiments and outcome assessment.

About this clone itself: This clone's antigen is unknown. No base-level quality is on record; no much larger clone is a single base apart.

The germline V gene (reference sequence) sets CDR1 to MNHEY and CDR2 to SMNVEV. CDR3 length: 17 amino acids, cysteine to phenylalanine. This entry keeps only the CDR3 DNA: 51 bases, framed from base 1. Cut back by 7 bases and 1 base, the V and J ends lie 20 bases apart. TCRbeta CDR3 regions were sequenced with the immunoSEQ Assay. After extraction, genomic DNA underwent amplification by bias-controlled multiplex PCR, followed by high-throughput sequencing. As for how the authors treated the data: To quantify the absolute abundance of every unique TCRbeta CDR3 region, sequences were collapsed and filtered. T cell fraction was estimated by normalizing TCRbeta template counts to usable DNA, which was measured by amplifying reference genes present in all nucleated cells. Repertoire TCRs were annotated as SARS-CoV-2-specific when V gene, CDR3 amino acid sequence and J gene were exactly matched to a known reactive TCR set. The reference SARS-CoV-2 TCR set came from MIRA and was filtered for enrichment in COVID-19-positive ImmuneCODE repertoires, removing public or cross-reactive TCRs. Using the MIRA antigens, annotated TCRs were further analysed by specific ORF or by position within an ORF. Depth was the summed frequency of annotated unique rearrangements, while breadth was defined as annotated unique rearrangements over total unique productive rearrangements. Two-sided Wilcoxon rank-sum tests were applied when comparing TCR breadth between groups. TCRdb took this table from immuneACCESS and kept in-frame rearrangements with V and J called. Such tables lack part of the clones; where checked against another copy, unresolved V genes explain under half of the gap, and the rest is unexplained. V and J calls and clone size come straight from that table; D and trimming were deduced from the DNA. The sample profile shows 300,000 to 500,000 clones; 75% to 90% of them were found once. The top ten hold approximately 3.7% of the sample.

Paper-wide results and their limitations: According to the authors, total T cell responses may have been underestimated by the TCR breadth and depth analyses. Comparable non-spike TCR breadth was observed between vaccine and placebo recipients, consistent with only spike being contained in the vaccine. Ad26.COV2.S recipients had higher spike-specific TCR breadth than placebo recipients (P = 0.0014). After vaccination, spike-specific CD8+ and CD4+ T cell responses were reported to show substantial breadth. The study lacked the statistical power to compare responses across vaccine doses or regimens.

What the treatment or condition label conveys for this sample: around 19 received Ad26.COV2.S at low or high dose, single or two shots; 5 received placebo; per-sample allocation not given. Repertoires of vaccine and placebo recipients were sequenced from samples collected on day 63 after the first injection. Between 29 July and 7 August 2020, Cohort 1b enrolled fewer than 30 adults aged 18-55 years at one site in Boston, USA. Ad26.COV2.S consisted of a replication-incompetent adenovirus type 26 vector by which a prefusion-stabilized SARS-CoV-2 spike protein from the original Wuhan strain was expressed.

The source material was peripheral blood, sampled in a trial of Ad26.COV2.S vaccine versus placebo. Recombination joined TRBV27 with TRBJ1-5; the D region possibly corresponds to TRBD1 (5 bases align). This TCR was recovered from a person aged 18-60 years who received the Ad26.COV2.S COVID-19 vaccine or a placebo. For the CDR3, the sequence is CASKIRGEPGSNQPQHF. The nucleotide sequence is TGTGCCAGCAAGATTCGGGGGGAACCCGGGAGCAATCAGCCCCAGCATTTT.